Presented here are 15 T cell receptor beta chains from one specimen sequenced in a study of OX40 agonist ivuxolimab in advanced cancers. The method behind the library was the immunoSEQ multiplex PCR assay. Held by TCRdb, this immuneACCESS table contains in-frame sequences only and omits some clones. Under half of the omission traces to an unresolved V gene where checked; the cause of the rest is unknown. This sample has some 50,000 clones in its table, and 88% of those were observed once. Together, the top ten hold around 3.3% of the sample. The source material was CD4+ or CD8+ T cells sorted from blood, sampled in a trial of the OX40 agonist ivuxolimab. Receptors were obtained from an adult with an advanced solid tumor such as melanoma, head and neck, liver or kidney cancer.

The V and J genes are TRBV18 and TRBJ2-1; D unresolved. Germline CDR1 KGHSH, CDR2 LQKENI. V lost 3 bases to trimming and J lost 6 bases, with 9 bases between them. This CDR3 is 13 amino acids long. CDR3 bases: TGTGCCAGCTCACCGGCTGGCCTCAATGAGCAGTTCTTC. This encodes CASSPAGLNEQFF.

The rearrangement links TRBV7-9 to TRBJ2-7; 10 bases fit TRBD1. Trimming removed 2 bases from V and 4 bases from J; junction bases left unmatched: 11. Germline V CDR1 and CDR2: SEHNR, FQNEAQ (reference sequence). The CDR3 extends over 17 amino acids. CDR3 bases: TGTGCCAGCAGCTTAAGGAGCGGGACAGGGGATAAGTACGAGCAGTACTTC. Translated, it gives CASSLRSGTGDKYEQYF.

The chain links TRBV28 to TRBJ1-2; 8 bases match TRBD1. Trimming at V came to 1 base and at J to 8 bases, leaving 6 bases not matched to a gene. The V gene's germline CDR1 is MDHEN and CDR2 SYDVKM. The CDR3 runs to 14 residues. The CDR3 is CASSLSGGARGYTF. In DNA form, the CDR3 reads TGTGCCAGCAGTTTATCAGGGGGCGCAAGGGGCTACACCTTC.

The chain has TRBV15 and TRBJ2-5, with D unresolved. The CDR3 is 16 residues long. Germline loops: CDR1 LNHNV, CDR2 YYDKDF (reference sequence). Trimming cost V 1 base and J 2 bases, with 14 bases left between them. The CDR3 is CATSRGTVGEQETQYF. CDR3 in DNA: TGTGCCACCAGCAGAGGGACGGTTGGAGAACAAGAGACCCAGTACTTC.

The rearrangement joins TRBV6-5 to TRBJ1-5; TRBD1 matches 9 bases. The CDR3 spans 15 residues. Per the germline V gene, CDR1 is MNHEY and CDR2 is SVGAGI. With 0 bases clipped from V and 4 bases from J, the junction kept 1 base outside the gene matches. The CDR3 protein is CASSYSGTGNQPQHF. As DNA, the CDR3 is TGTGCCAGCAGTTACTCTGGGACAGGGAATCAGCCCCAGCATTTT.

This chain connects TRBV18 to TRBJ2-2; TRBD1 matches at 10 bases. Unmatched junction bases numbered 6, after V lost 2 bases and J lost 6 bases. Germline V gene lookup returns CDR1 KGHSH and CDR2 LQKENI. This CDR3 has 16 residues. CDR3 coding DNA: TGTGCCAGCTCACCATACCGGGACAGGGGTGCCGGGGAGCTGTTTTTT. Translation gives CASSPYRDRGAGELFF.

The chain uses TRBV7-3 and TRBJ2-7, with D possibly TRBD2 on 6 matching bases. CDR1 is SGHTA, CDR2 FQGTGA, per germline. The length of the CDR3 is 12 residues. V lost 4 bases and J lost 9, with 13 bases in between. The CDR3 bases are TGTGCCAGCAGCTACGGGACTCGCCGGCAGTACTTC. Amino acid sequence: CASSYGTRRQYF.

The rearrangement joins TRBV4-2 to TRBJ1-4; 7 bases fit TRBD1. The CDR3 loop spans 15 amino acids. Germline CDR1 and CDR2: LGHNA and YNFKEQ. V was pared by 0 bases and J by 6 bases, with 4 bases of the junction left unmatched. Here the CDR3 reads CASSQDHGQDEKLFF. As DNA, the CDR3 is TGTGCCAGCAGCCAAGATCACGGACAGGATGAAAAACTGTTTTTT.

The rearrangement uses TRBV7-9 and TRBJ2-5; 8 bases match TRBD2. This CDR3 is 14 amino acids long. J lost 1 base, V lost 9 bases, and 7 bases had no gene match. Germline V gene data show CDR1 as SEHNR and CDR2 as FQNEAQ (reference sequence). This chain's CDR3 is CASLVSGIQETQYF. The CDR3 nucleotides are TGTGCCAGTCTGGTTAGCGGGATCCAAGAGACCCAGTACTTC.

CDR3 sequence reads: CASTERRASYNEQFF. The CDR3 DNA reads TGTGCCAGCACAGAGAGGCGGGCCTCCTACAATGAGCAGTTCTTC. The chain uses TRBV7-9 and TRBJ2-1, with D perhaps matching TRBD2 (5 bases). The CDR3 has 15 residues. Trimming pared 7 bases from V and 0 bases from J, leaving 13 bases between. CDR1 is SEHNR and CDR2 is FQNEAQ in the germline V gene (reference sequence).

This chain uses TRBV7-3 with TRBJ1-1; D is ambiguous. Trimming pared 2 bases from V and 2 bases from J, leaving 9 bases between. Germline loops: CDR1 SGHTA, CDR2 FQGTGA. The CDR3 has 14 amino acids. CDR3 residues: CASSLVVDNTEAFF. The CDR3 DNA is TGTGCCAGCAGCTTAGTAGTTGATAACACTGAAGCTTTCTTT. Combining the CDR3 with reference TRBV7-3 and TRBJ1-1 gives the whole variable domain GAGVSQTPSNKVTEKGKYVELRCDPISGHTALYWYRQSLGQGPEFLIYFQGTGAADDSGLPNDRFFAVRPEGSVSTLKIQRTERGDSAVYLCASSLVVDNTEAFFGQGTRLTVV.

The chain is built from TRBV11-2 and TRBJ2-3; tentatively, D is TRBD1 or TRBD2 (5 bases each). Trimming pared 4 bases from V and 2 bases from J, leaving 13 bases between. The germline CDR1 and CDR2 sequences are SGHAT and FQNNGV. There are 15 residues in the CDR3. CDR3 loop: CASSSAGTLTDTQYF. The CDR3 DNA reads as TGTGCCAGCAGCTCCGCCGGGACGCTCACAGATACGCAGTATTTT.

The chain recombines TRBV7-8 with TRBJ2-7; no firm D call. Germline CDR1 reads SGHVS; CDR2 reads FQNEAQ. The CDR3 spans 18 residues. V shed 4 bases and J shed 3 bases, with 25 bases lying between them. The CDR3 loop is CASSSPSVPGPGSYEQYF. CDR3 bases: TGTGCCAGCAGCTCTCCATCTGTCCCGGGCCCTGGAAGCTACGAGCAGTACTTC.

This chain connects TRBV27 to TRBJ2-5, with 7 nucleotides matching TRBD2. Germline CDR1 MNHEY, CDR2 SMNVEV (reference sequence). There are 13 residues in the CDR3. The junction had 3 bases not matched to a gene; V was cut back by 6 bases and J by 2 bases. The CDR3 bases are TGTGCCAGCAGGGATAGCGGGCAAGAGACCCAGTACTTC. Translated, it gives CASRDSGQETQYF.

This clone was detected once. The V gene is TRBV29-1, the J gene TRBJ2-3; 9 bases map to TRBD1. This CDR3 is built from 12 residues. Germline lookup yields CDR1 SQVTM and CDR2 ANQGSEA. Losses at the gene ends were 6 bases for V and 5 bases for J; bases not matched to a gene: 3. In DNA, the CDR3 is TGCAGCGTGGGACAGGGAGGAGATACGCAGTATTTT. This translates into CSVGQGGDTQYF.